This record concerns one T cell receptor (beta chain) sequence. Its target is unknown. The data stem from a study of a mutant IDH1 vaccine in newly diagnosed glioma. At the level of the study: Eight vaccine injections were given to patients in weeks 1, 3, 5, 7, 11, 15, 19 and 23. Former treatment meant radiotherapy, temozolomide, or both; the majority had gotten both.

Time point: week 23, last vaccination. It was 300 ug of mutant IDH1 20-mer peptide that made up each vaccine dose, given with topical imiquimod. Donors had new WHO grade 3 or 4 IDH1-mutant, ATRX-lost astrocytomas. The V end was cut by 5 bases, the J end by 8 bases, with 12 bases between. This CDR3 contains 12 residues. Germline values: CDR1 KGHSH, CDR2 LQKENI. The table came from immunoSEQ multiplex PCR; TCRdb's copy has only in-frame clones and leaves some out. In the table there are about 56,000 clones, 87% of which are singletons. The input for sequencing was PBMCs, taken from a glioma patient whose treatment included an IDH1 peptide vaccine. This clonotype was obtained from a man aged 40-49 years with glioma. The rearrangement uses TRBV18 and TRBJ1-2; D call uncertain. For the CDR3, the DNA is TGTGCCAGCTCATCCCTGATTAGCGGCTACACCTTC. Its protein product is CASSSLISGYTF.